The sequence of this T cell receptor beta chain was determined in a study of blood T cell repertoires in COVID-19. Overall study: Acute and convalescent COVID-19 specimens originated in the United States, Italy and Spain. T cells, B-cell-depleted T cells, or PBMCs provided the cDNA or gDNA that served as material.

Original methodology: Estimation of nucleated cell counts relied on the amplification of reference gene primers. Sequenced by immunoSEQ multiplex PCR; TCRdb stores in-frame clones only, minus some. V and J calls and clone size are given by that table; D and trimming were obtained from the DNA. The sample has 400,000 to 550,000 clones, about 89% seen once. The CDR3 has 12 residues. V lost 6 bases to trimming and J lost 4 bases, with 6 bases between them. The germline V gene encodes CDR1 MNHEY and CDR2 SVGAGI. The receptor was isolated from a young woman with acute or convalescent COVID-19. The sequenced sample consisted of peripheral blood. The chain couples TRBV6-5 to TRBJ1-4; D remains unclear. CDR3 amino acids: CASSRYNEKLFF. In nucleotides, the CDR3 is TGTGCCAGCAGCAGATATAATGAAAAACTGTTTTTT.